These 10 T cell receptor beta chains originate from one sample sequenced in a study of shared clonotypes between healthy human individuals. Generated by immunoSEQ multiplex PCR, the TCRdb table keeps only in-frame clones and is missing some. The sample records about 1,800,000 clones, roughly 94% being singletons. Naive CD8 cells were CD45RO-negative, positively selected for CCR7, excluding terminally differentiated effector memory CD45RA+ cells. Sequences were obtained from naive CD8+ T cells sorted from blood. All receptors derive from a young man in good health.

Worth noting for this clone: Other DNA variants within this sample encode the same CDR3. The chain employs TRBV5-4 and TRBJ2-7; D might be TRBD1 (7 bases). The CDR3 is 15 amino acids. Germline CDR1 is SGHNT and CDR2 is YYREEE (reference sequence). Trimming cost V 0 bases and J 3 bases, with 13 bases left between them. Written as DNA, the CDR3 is TGTGCCAGCAGCTTGGGCCAGGGGGGTGGCTACGAGCAGTACTTC. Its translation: CASSLGQGGGYEQYF.

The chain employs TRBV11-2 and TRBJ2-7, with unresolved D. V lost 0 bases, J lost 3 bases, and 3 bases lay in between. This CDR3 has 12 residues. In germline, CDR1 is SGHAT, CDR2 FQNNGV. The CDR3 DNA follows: TGTGCCAGCAGCTTAGATCACTACGAGCAGTACTTC. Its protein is CASSLDHYEQYF.

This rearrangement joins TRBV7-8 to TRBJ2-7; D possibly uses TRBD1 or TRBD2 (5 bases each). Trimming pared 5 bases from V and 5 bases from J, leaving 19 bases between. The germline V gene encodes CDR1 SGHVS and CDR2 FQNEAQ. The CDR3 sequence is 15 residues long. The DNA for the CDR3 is TGTGCCAGCAGCCCCGGGACGCCCAGGCGCGACGAGCAGTACTTC. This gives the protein CASSPGTPRRDEQYF. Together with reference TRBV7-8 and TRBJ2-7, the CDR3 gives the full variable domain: GAGVSQSPRYKVAKRGQDVALRCDPISGHVSLFWYQQALGQGPEFLTYFQNEAQLDKSGLPSDRFFAERPEGSVSTLKIQRTQQEDSAVYLCASSPGTPRRDEQYFGPGTRLTVT.

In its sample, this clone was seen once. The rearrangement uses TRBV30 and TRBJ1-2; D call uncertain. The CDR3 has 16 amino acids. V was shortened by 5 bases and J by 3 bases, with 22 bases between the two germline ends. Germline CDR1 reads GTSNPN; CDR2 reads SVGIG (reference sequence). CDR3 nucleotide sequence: TGTGCCTGGCCTTCACAGTGGCACCTCAACGACTATGGCTACACCTTC. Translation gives CAWPSQWHLNDYGYTF.

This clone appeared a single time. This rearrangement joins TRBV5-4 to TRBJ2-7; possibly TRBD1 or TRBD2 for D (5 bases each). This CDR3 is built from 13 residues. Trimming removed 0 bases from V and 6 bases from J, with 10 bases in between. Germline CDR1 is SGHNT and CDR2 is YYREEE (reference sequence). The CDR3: CASSLGDGSEQYF. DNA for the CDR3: TGTGCCAGCAGCTTGGGGGACGGGTCCGAGCAGTACTTC.

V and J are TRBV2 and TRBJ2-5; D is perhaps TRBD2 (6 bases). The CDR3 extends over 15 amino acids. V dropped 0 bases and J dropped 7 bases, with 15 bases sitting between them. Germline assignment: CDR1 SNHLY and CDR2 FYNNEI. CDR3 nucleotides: TGTGCCAGCAGTGAAGCGTGGGGGGAGTCGAGGACCCAGTACTTC. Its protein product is CASSEAWGESRTQYF.

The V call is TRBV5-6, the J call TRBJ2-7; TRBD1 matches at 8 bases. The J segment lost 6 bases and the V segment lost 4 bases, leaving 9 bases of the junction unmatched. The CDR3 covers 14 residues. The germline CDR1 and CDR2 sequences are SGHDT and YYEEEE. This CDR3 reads CASSTDRVLVEQYF. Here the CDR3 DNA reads TGTGCCAGCAGCACGGACAGGGTGCTCGTCGAGCAGTACTTC.

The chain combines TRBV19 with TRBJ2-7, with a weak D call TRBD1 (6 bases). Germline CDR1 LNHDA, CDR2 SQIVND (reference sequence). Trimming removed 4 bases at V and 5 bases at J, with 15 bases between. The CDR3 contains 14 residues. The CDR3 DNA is TGTGCCAGTAGTACGACAGGAATGTTGGACGAGCAGTACTTC. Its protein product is CASSTTGMLDEQYF.

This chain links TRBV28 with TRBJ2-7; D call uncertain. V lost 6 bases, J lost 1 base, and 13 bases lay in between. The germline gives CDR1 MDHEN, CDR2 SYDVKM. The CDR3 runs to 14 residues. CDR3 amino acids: CASSVHRTSYEQYF. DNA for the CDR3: TGTGCCAGCAGCGTTCACCGAACATCCTACGAGCAGTACTTC.

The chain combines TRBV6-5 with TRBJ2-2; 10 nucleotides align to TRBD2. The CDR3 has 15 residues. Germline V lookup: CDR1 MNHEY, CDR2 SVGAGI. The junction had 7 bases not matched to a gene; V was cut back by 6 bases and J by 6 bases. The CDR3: CASSPLAGSAGELFF. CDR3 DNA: TGTGCCAGCAGCCCACTAGCGGGAAGCGCCGGGGAGCTGTTTTTT.